This TCR beta chain was documented in a study of cytomegalovirus exposure and HLA in healthy donors (dated by TCRdb to between 2016 and 2019). At the level of the whole study: A later analysis indicated that the roughly 130 validation repertoires were generated on the platform also employed for the roughly 720 repertoires of the first cohort. A separate validation cohort of over 95 different subjects was used in addition to the roughly 640-subject first cohort. The aim of the study was to test whether cataloging public T cell receptors could identify signatures of past pathogen exposure. To predict cytomegalovirus infection status, the study combined high-throughput TCR immunosequencing, statistical association of individual TCRs with disease status, and machine learning.

As concerns this clone: The specificity of this receptor is unknown. No quality values exist for individual bases; no much larger clone is one base distant.

Library method: the immunoSEQ multiplex PCR assay. On the authors' methods: A statistical classification framework was developed to diagnose cytomegalovirus status using the catalog of TCR beta chain sequences. TCRdb retrieved this table from immuneACCESS and kept in-frame rearrangements only. Not all clones are present; in checked studies, unresolved V genes account for under half, and no reason is known for the remainder. That table gives V, J and clone size, and the DNA gave D and trimming. Present in this sample are some 170,000 clones, roughly nine tenths of which were seen just once. Around 6% of the sample is held by the ten biggest clonotypes. What the research found in general, with its limitations: A later analysis lacked HLA typing for the validation cohort, so it scored co-occurrence in that cohort across all 120 or so repertoires. The classifier was reported to diagnose cytomegalovirus status with high specificity and sensitivity in both the original cohort and the validation cohort. A total of fewer than 200 TCR beta chains were listed by the study as associated with cytomegalovirus. Of the cluster scores, approximately 95% were above 0 in a later analysis, which found that TCRs clustered in the first cohort also tended to co-occur in the roughly 130 validation repertoires. In vitro tests confirmed that a few of the cytomegalovirus-associated TCR beta chains recognize cytomegalovirus antigens. It was suggested by the authors that the approach could potentially be generalized to other disease states and immunological phenotypes. Most TCR sequences were seen in very few donors, while some public TCRs were found in many individuals.

The donors were included in the validation cohort of over a hundred subjects, a group kept apart from the roughly 700-subject first cohort. CDR1 and CDR2 are drawn from the germline V gene: SQVTM, ANQGSEA. Trimming costs V 4 bases and J 0 bases, and their ends lie 10 bases apart. From the cysteine through the phenylalanine, the CDR3 covers 14 amino acids. Here the CDR3 DNA is all that survives: 42 bases in frame from base 1. The sample comprised PBMCs. The receptor's source is a young woman in good health and CMV-seronegative. Here the chain combines TRBV29-1 and TRBJ2-1; the D gene cannot be named for sure. The nucleotides are TGCAGCGTTGTGGGTGGAAGCTCCTACAATGAGCAGTTCTTC. The translation is CSVVGGSSYNEQFF.